A selection of T cell receptor beta chains follows, all from one sample in a study of human T cells and chemical hapten exposure. TCRdb ran MiXCR on the RACE reads and lists one entry per CDR3 protein. This sample yields tens of thousands of distinct CDR3 sequences, of which 10% to 12% are seen a single time; roughly 3.7% belongs to the top ten. This specimen was whole blood, taken in connection with sensitization to the hapten diphenylcyclopropenone (DPC). These receptors all come from a woman aged 45-59 years with alopecia areata. Some clones in this sample may be carry-over from other donors' samples. The CDR3 runs from the conserved cysteine through the conserved F or W. Each record gives: V gene, clone size, J gene, CDR3 length, D gene, CDR3 DNA, CDR3 protein. The D gene is left open where the match is weak. Size is stated for part of the rows, as once, few or many counts, or as a class when the clone is expanded.

v_gene: TRBV18
abundance: many
j_gene: TRBJ2-5
len: 10
d_gene: -
CDR3nt: TGTGCCAGCTCACCACCCTTAGAGTACTTC
CDR3aa: CASSPPLEYF

v_gene: TRBV10-3
abundance: many
j_gene: TRBJ2-3
len: 13
d_gene: TRBD2
CDR3nt: TGTGCCATCAGTGCGACTAGCGGAGATACGCAGTATTTT
CDR3aa: CAISATSGDTQYF

v_gene: TRBV27
abundance: many
j_gene: TRBJ2-2
len: 15
d_gene: -
CDR3nt: TGTGCCAGCAGTTTCCGGTGGACGAACACCGGGGAGCTGTTTTTT
CDR3aa: CASSFRWTNTGELFF

v_gene: TRBV5-1
abundance: -
j_gene: TRBJ2-1
len: 14
d_gene: TRBD2
CDR3nt: TGCGCCAGCAGCTTTAGCGGGAGTTACAATGAGCAGTTCTTC
CDR3aa: CASSFSGSYNEQFF

v_gene: TRBV2
abundance: -
j_gene: TRBJ2-2
len: 13
d_gene: TRBD2
CDR3nt: TGTGCCAGCAGTCGACTAGCGGCGAGGGAGCTGTTTTTT
CDR3aa: CASSRLAARELFF

v_gene: TRBV14
abundance: -
j_gene: TRBJ2-7
len: 15
d_gene: TRBD2
CDR3nt: TGTGCCAGCAGCCAAGTTAGCGGGAACTCCTACGAGCAGTACTTC
CDR3aa: CASSQVSGNSYEQYF

v_gene: TRBV12-3/TRBV12-4
abundance: few
j_gene: TRBJ1-5
len: 14
d_gene: -
CDR3nt: TGTGCCAGCAGTTTGGGCGGTAGCTACCAGCCCCAGCATTTT
CDR3aa: CASSLGGSYQPQHF

v_gene: TRBV4-2
abundance: many
j_gene: TRBJ2-3
len: 13
d_gene: -
CDR3nt: TGTGCCAGCAGCCAAGTTTACGGAGATACGCAGTATTTT
CDR3aa: CASSQVYGDTQYF

v_gene: TRBV14
abundance: many
j_gene: TRBJ2-1
len: 15
d_gene: TRBD2
CDR3nt: TGTGCCAGCAGCGAAGGATACGGGAGGAGGAATGAGCAGTTCTTC
CDR3aa: CASSEGYGRRNEQFF

v_gene: TRBV29-1
abundance: many
j_gene: TRBJ2-4
len: 17
d_gene: TRBD2
CDR3nt: TGCAGCGTTGGGTCGGTGGCGGGAGCGACAGCCAAAAACATTCAGTACTTC
CDR3aa: CSVGSVAGATAKNIQYF

v_gene: TRBV12-3/TRBV12-4
abundance: many
j_gene: TRBJ2-3
len: 17
d_gene: TRBD2
CDR3nt: TGTGCCAGCAGTTTTGGAGCGGGAGGGCTGAAGCACGATACGCAGTATTTT
CDR3aa: CASSFGAGGLKHDTQYF

v_gene: TRBV7-9
abundance: many
j_gene: TRBJ2-1
len: 13
d_gene: TRBD1
CDR3nt: TGTGCCAGCAGCAGAGACAGGGTCAATGAGCAGTTCTTC
CDR3aa: CASSRDRVNEQFF

v_gene: TRBV5-1
abundance: many
j_gene: TRBJ1-4
len: 14
d_gene: -
CDR3nt: TGCGCCAGCAGCTTGGCAGGGGTTAACGAAAAACTGTTTTTT
CDR3aa: CASSLAGVNEKLFF

v_gene: TRBV24-1
abundance: many
j_gene: TRBJ1-5
len: 14
d_gene: -
CDR3nt: TGTGCCACCAGTGGGGGCAGACCCAATCAGCCCCAGCATTTT
CDR3aa: CATSGGRPNQPQHF

v_gene: TRBV14
abundance: few
j_gene: TRBJ2-2
len: 16
d_gene: TRBD2
CDR3nt: TGTGCCAGCAGCCGACGACTAGCGGCGAACACCGGGGAGCTGTTTTTT
CDR3aa: CASSRRLAANTGELFF

v_gene: TRBV9
abundance: few
j_gene: TRBJ2-3
len: 14
d_gene: TRBD2
CDR3nt: TGTGCCAGCAGCGTAGGAGCGGGAAAAGATACGCAGTATTTT
CDR3aa: CASSVGAGKDTQYF

v_gene: TRBV5-6
abundance: few
j_gene: TRBJ1-2
len: 14
d_gene: TRBD1
CDR3nt: TGTGCCAGCAGCCCGGACAGGGGGCTCTATGGCTACACCTTC
CDR3aa: CASSPDRGLYGYTF

v_gene: TRBV11-2
abundance: many
j_gene: TRBJ2-7
len: 15
d_gene: TRBD2
CDR3nt: TGTGCCAGCAGCTCGTTGGGGGTAGCGGGAGGAGAGCAGTACTTC
CDR3aa: CASSSLGVAGGEQYF

v_gene: TRBV18
abundance: few
j_gene: TRBJ1-1
len: 14
d_gene: -
CDR3nt: TGTGCCAGCTCACCCCGGGAAGGGGTCACTGAAGCTTTCTTT
CDR3aa: CASSPREGVTEAFF

v_gene: TRBV20-1
abundance: -
j_gene: TRBJ2-7
len: 12
d_gene: TRBD2
CDR3nt: TGCAGTGCTAGGAGCGGGACCTACGAGCAGTACTTC
CDR3aa: CSARSGTYEQYF

v_gene: TRBV27
abundance: many
j_gene: TRBJ2-7
len: 13
d_gene: TRBD1
CDR3nt: TGTGCCAGCAGTTTATCGAGGGGGCACGAGCAGTACTTC
CDR3aa: CASSLSRGHEQYF

v_gene: TRBV20-1
abundance: many
j_gene: TRBJ1-2
len: 11
d_gene: -
CDR3nt: TGCAGTGCTAGAGTGGCCCTTGGCTACACCTTC
CDR3aa: CSARVALGYTF

v_gene: TRBV10-1
abundance: -
j_gene: TRBJ2-6
len: 13
d_gene: TRBD2
CDR3nt: TGCGCCAGCAGTGAGAGCGGGGAGTACGTCCTGACTTTC
CDR3aa: CASSESGEYVLTF

v_gene: TRBV29-1
abundance: few
j_gene: TRBJ2-5
len: 13
d_gene: -
CDR3nt: TGCAGCGTTGACGGGAGAGGCCAAGAGACCCAGTACTTC
CDR3aa: CSVDGRGQETQYF

v_gene: TRBV5-1
abundance: many
j_gene: TRBJ1-2
len: 16
d_gene: TRBD1
CDR3nt: TGCGCCAGCAGCTTGACGGGACAGGGGCCCCTCTATGGCTACACCTTC
CDR3aa: CASSLTGQGPLYGYTF

v_gene: TRBV13
abundance: few
j_gene: TRBJ2-7
len: 15
d_gene: -
CDR3nt: TGTGCCAGCAGCGTGCGGCAGGGGGGGTCCTACGAGCAGTACTTC
CDR3aa: CASSVRQGGSYEQYF

v_gene: TRBV4-2
abundance: -
j_gene: TRBJ2-7
len: 14
d_gene: -
CDR3nt: TGTGCCAGCAGCCAAGGCAGGAACTCCTACGAGCAGTACTTC
CDR3aa: CASSQGRNSYEQYF

v_gene: TRBV12-3/TRBV12-4
abundance: -
j_gene: TRBJ2-1
len: 13
d_gene: TRBD1
CDR3nt: TGTGCCAGCCGACCAGGGGGACGTAATGAGCAGTTCTTC
CDR3aa: CASRPGGRNEQFF

v_gene: TRBV7-2
abundance: many
j_gene: TRBJ1-1
len: 17
d_gene: -
CDR3nt: TGTGCCAGCAGCTTAGGTGGACAGAACACCTTGAACACTGAAGCTTTCTTT
CDR3aa: CASSLGGQNTLNTEAFF

v_gene: TRBV12-3/TRBV12-4
abundance: many
j_gene: TRBJ2-4
len: 16
d_gene: TRBD1
CDR3nt: TGTGCCAGCACCGATGGGCAGGGGGCGGGTTGGGACATTCAGTACTTC
CDR3aa: CASTDGQGAGWDIQYF

v_gene: TRBV19
abundance: many
j_gene: TRBJ2-5
len: 16
d_gene: -
CDR3nt: TGTGCCAGTAGTATAGGCGGAGGCGGCCTCCAAGAGACCCAGTACTTC
CDR3aa: CASSIGGGGLQETQYF

v_gene: TRBV18
abundance: many
j_gene: TRBJ1-1
len: 16
d_gene: -
CDR3nt: TGTGCCAGCTCCCCTCGGGGGCAGGGGTCGGTAACTGAAGCTTTCTTT
CDR3aa: CASSPRGQGSVTEAFF

v_gene: TRBV6-2/TRBV6-3
abundance: -
j_gene: TRBJ2-1
len: 15
d_gene: TRBD2
CDR3nt: TGTGCCAGCAGTTACGAAGCGGGAGGAAAGGATGAGCAGTTCTTC
CDR3aa: CASSYEAGGKDEQFF

v_gene: TRBV7-2
abundance: many
j_gene: TRBJ2-5
len: 13
d_gene: TRBD2
CDR3nt: TGTGCCAGCCTTGGGCGGGAGGAGGAGACCCAGTACTTC
CDR3aa: CASLGREEETQYF

v_gene: TRBV20-1
abundance: few
j_gene: TRBJ2-1
len: 13
d_gene: -
CDR3nt: TGCAGTGCTAGTAGCGGATTTTACAATGAGCAGTTCTTC
CDR3aa: CSASSGFYNEQFF

v_gene: TRBV6-2/TRBV6-3
abundance: many
j_gene: TRBJ2-1
len: 11
d_gene: -
CDR3nt: TGTGCCAGCAGTGCTTTTGATGAGCAGTTCTTC
CDR3aa: CASSAFDEQFF

v_gene: TRBV7-8
abundance: -
j_gene: TRBJ1-1
len: 15
d_gene: -
CDR3nt: TGTGCCAGCAGCCCTAGTGGGGGCAGGAGCACTGAAGTTTTCTTT
CDR3aa: CASSPSGGRSTEVFF

v_gene: TRBV20-1
abundance: few
j_gene: TRBJ2-2
len: 13
d_gene: -
CDR3nt: TGCAGTGCTATACCCCCAGGGACCGGGGAGCTGTTTTTT
CDR3aa: CSAIPPGTGELFF

v_gene: TRBV18
abundance: -
j_gene: TRBJ2-3
len: 11
d_gene: -
CDR3nt: TGTGCCACTACGGGGGCAGATACGCAGTATTTT
CDR3aa: CATTGADTQYF

v_gene: TRBV5-1
abundance: -
j_gene: TRBJ1-1
len: 15
d_gene: TRBD1
CDR3nt: TGCGCCAGCAGCTCCGGACAGGTTGGAAACACTGAAGCTTTCTTT
CDR3aa: CASSSGQVGNTEAFF

v_gene: TRBV10-3
abundance: -
j_gene: TRBJ2-7
len: 13
d_gene: TRBD1
CDR3nt: TGTGCCATCAGGGGGACAGGGCCCTACGAGCAGTACTTC
CDR3aa: CAIRGTGPYEQYF

v_gene: TRBV6-2/TRBV6-3
abundance: -
j_gene: TRBJ2-6
len: 15
d_gene: -
CDR3nt: TGTGCCAGCAGTTCAGGAGGGGCCGGGGCCAACGTCCTGACTTTC
CDR3aa: CASSSGGAGANVLTF

v_gene: TRBV7-2
abundance: -
j_gene: TRBJ1-3
len: 17
d_gene: TRBD1
CDR3nt: TGTGCCAGCAGCCGTCCCGGGACAGGTTTCTCTGGAAACACCATATATTTT
CDR3aa: CASSRPGTGFSGNTIYF

v_gene: TRBV7-9
abundance: few
j_gene: TRBJ2-2
len: 14
d_gene: TRBD1
CDR3nt: TGTGCCAGCAGCCGGGACAGCAACACCGGGGAGCTGTTTTTT
CDR3aa: CASSRDSNTGELFF

v_gene: TRBV20-1
abundance: few
j_gene: TRBJ2-6
len: 15
d_gene: -
CDR3nt: TGCAGTGCCAAAGGGGGGGAAGCTGGGGCCAACGTCCTGACTTTC
CDR3aa: CSAKGGEAGANVLTF

v_gene: TRBV28
abundance: many
j_gene: TRBJ2-6
len: 16
d_gene: -
CDR3nt: TGTGCCAGCAGTCCGGGACGGGTCTCTGGGGCCAACGTCCTGACTTTC
CDR3aa: CASSPGRVSGANVLTF

v_gene: TRBV19
abundance: -
j_gene: TRBJ2-4
len: 17
d_gene: -
CDR3nt: TGTGCCAGTAGTATCCTCGGGCCCCAGGCAGCCAAAAACATTCAGTACTTC
CDR3aa: CASSILGPQAAKNIQYF

v_gene: TRBV28
abundance: many
j_gene: TRBJ2-5
len: 14
d_gene: -
CDR3nt: TGTGCCAGCGAATGGCGGACGGAATCAGGGACCCAGTACTTC
CDR3aa: CASEWRTESGTQYF

v_gene: TRBV28
abundance: few
j_gene: TRBJ2-1
len: 17
d_gene: TRBD2
CDR3nt: TGTGCCAGCAGTGGGACTAGCGGGAGAAGGTCCTACAATGAGCAGTTCTTC
CDR3aa: CASSGTSGRRSYNEQFF

v_gene: TRBV6-5
abundance: many
j_gene: TRBJ2-2
len: 15
d_gene: TRBD1
CDR3nt: TGTGCCAGCATACCCAGGGGGCCGGGCACCGGGGAGCTGTTTTTT
CDR3aa: CASIPRGPGTGELFF

v_gene: TRBV7-2
abundance: many
j_gene: TRBJ2-6
len: 14
d_gene: -
CDR3nt: TGTGCCAGCAGCTCCGGGATAGGGGCCAACGTCCTGACTTTC
CDR3aa: CASSSGIGANVLTF

v_gene: TRBV15
abundance: -
j_gene: TRBJ2-7
len: 15
d_gene: -
CDR3nt: TGTGCCACCAGCATCAACTGGGACGGCTCCTACGAGCAGTACTTC
CDR3aa: CATSINWDGSYEQYF

v_gene: TRBV12-3/TRBV12-4
abundance: many
j_gene: TRBJ2-7
len: 14
d_gene: -
CDR3nt: TGTGCCAGCAGTTACGACAGGTTCCCCTACGAGCAGTACTTC
CDR3aa: CASSYDRFPYEQYF